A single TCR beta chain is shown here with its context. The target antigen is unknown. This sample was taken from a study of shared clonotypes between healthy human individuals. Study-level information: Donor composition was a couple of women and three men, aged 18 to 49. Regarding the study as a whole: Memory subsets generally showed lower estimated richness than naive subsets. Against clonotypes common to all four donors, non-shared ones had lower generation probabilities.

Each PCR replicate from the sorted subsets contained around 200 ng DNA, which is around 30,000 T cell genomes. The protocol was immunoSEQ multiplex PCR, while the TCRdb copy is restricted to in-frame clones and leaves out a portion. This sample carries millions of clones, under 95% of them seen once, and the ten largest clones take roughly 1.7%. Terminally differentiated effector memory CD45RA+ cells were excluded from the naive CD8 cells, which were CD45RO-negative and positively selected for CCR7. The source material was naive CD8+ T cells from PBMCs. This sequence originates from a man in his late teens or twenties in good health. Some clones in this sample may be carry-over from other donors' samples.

The CDR3 here is CASSWSRLAGEGDTQYF. CDR3 nucleotide sequence: TGTGCCAGCAGTTGGTCGAGACTAGCGGGAGAAGGAGATACGCAGTATTTT. The chain links TRBV28 to TRBJ2-3; 12 bases agree with TRBD2. Germline V gene data show CDR1 as MDHEN and CDR2 as SYDVKM. This CDR3 has 17 residues. After removal of 4 bases from V and 5 bases from J, the junction contained 10 bases not matched to a gene.